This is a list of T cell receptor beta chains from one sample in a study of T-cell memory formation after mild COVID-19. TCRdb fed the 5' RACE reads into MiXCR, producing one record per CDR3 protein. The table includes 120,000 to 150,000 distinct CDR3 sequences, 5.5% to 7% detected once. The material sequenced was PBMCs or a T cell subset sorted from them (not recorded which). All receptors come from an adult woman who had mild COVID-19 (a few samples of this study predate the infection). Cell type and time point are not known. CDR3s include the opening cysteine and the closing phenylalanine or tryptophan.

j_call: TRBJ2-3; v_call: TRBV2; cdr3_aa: CASSEVRGGSTDTQYF
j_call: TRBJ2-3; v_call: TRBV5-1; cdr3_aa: CASSVTGTDTQYF
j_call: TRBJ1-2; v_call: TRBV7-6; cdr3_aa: CASKKVTDKGRGYTF
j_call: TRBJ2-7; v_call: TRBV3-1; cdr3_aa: CASSRRRGDSYEQYF
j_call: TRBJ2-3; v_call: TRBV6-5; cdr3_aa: CASSYRGPLTDTQYF
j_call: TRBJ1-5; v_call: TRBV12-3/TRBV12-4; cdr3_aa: CASSLGAYSNQPQHF
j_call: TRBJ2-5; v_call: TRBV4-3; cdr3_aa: CASSQALGREHLVETQYF
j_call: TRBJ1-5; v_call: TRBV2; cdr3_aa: CASSEEQGASQPQHF
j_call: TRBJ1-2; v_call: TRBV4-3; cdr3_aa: CASSRKRDEGYTF
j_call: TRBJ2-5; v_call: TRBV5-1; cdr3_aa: CASSLSGTSGGQETQYF
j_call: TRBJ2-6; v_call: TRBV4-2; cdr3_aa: CASSQPNPGSGANVLTF
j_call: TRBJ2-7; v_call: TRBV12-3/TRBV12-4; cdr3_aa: CASRLRRAYEQYF
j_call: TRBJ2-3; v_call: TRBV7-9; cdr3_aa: CAGEVRGGKDTQYF
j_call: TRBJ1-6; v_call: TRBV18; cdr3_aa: CASSPEGPNNSPLHF
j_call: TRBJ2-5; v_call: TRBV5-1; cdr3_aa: CASSLGKSVRETQYF
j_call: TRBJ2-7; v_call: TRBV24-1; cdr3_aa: CATSDLTGLGQYF
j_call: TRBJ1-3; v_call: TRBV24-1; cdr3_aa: CATSDSPGGPHGNTIYF
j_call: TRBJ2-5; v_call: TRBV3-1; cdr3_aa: CASSLRLATETQYF
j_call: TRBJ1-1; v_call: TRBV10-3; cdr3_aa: CAISRTVNTEAFF
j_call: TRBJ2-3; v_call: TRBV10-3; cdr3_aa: CAIRTGSGTPVDTQYF
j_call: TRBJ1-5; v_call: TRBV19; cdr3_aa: CASSGEAYSNQPQHF
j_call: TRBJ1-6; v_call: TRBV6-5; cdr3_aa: CASSYSPGIGSPLHF
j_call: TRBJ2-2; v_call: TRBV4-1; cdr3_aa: CASSRRDRSAGELFF